The rows below give T cell receptor beta chains drawn from one sample of a study of OX40 agonist ivuxolimab in advanced cancers. Assay used: immunoSEQ multiplex PCR; TCRdb lists only in-frame clones, some missing. The sample lists about 45,000 clones, approximately 91% occurring once. The starting material was CD4+ or CD8+ T cells sorted from blood, obtained in a trial of the OX40 agonist ivuxolimab. These receptors all stem from an adult with an advanced solid tumor such as melanoma, head and neck, liver or kidney cancer. Both conserved end residues are part of each CDR3. Fields, in order: D gene, V gene, CDR3 protein. A D gene is named only where the DNA matches it firmly.

d_gene: TRBD2
v_gene: TRBV27
CDR3aa: CASSLGLAGALSYNEQFF

d_gene: TRBD1
v_gene: TRBV7-2
CDR3aa: CASSSTGTGYEQYF

d_gene: TRBD1
v_gene: TRBV7-8
CDR3aa: CASSLIGQGTMNTEAFF

d_gene: -
v_gene: TRBV13
CDR3aa: CASSLEGQGRETQYF

d_gene: -
v_gene: TRBV2
CDR3aa: CASSGGRIRQYF

d_gene: -
v_gene: TRBV19
CDR3aa: CASSTALVYEQFF

d_gene: TRBD1
v_gene: TRBV10-3
CDR3aa: CAISESEGQGDEQYF

d_gene: TRBD1
v_gene: TRBV19
CDR3aa: CASSGTSPTGVDF

d_gene: -
v_gene: TRBV2
CDR3aa: CASVGVGTGELFF

d_gene: -
v_gene: TRBV14
CDR3aa: CASSQARPGPQETQYF

d_gene: -
v_gene: TRBV27
CDR3aa: CASRGIGTEAFF

d_gene: TRBD1
v_gene: TRBV11-2
CDR3aa: CASSLGQPYEQYF

d_gene: -
v_gene: TRBV27
CDR3aa: CASSGTENTEAFF

d_gene: -
v_gene: TRBV11-1
CDR3aa: CASSLVRRETQYF

d_gene: -
v_gene: TRBV2
CDR3aa: CASRTGAEAFF

d_gene: -
v_gene: TRBV28
CDR3aa: CASRQTGALSGANVLTF

d_gene: -
v_gene: TRBV7-9
CDR3aa: CASSFPLGYEQYF

d_gene: -
v_gene: TRBV19
CDR3aa: CASSIGDGPYEQYF

d_gene: -
v_gene: TRBV5-6
CDR3aa: CASSLAQRETQYF

d_gene: TRBD1
v_gene: TRBV11-2
CDR3aa: CASSPDRGLTYEQYF

d_gene: -
v_gene: TRBV7-3
CDR3aa: CASSLIGGGEQFF

d_gene: -
v_gene: TRBV9
CDR3aa: CASSNRQDPTPSSYNEQFF